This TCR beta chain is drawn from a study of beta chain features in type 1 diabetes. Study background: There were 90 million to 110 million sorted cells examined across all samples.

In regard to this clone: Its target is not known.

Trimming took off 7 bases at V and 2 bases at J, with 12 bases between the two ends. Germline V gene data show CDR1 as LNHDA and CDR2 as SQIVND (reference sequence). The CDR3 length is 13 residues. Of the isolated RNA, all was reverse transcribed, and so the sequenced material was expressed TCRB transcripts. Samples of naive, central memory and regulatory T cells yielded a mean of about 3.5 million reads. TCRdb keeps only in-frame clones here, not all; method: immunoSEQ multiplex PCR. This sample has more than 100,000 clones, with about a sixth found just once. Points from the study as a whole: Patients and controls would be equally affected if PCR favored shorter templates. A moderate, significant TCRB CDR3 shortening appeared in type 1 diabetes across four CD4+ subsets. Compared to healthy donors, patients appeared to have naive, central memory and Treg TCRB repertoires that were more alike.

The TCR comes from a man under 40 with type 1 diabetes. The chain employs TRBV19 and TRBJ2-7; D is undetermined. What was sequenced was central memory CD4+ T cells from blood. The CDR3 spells CASMAIGTYEQYF. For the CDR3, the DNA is TGTGCCAGTATGGCGATCGGAACCTACGAGCAGTACTTC.